This passage covers 20 T cell receptor beta chains from one sample sequenced in a study of blood T cell repertoires in COVID-19. The data were produced by immunoSEQ multiplex PCR, yet TCRdb's version contains in-frame clones alone and is incomplete. The sample comprises about 62,000 clones, roughly 90% of which are singletons, and around 1.3% rests with the top ten. Sequencing used peripheral blood. The receptors originated from an elderly woman with acute or convalescent COVID-19.

The chain employs TRBV6-6 and TRBJ1-2; 9 bases agree with TRBD1. The CDR3 has 17 residues. Germline CDR1 reads MNHNY; CDR2 reads SVGAGI (reference sequence). With V trimmed by 5 bases and J by 0 bases, 10 bases remained unmatched. The CDR3 DNA reads TGTGCCAGCAGTCCCGGACAGGGGCATAGGTCTAACTATGGCTACACCTTC. It yields the protein CASSPGQGHRSNYGYTF.

The chain uses TRBV29-1 and TRBJ2-7; D is possibly TRBD2 (5 bases). The length of the CDR3 is 12 residues. The germline V gene encodes CDR1 SQVTM and CDR2 ANQGSEA. V lost 4 bases to trimming and J lost 0 bases, with 7 bases between them. The CDR3 sequence: CSVGTYSYEQYF. The CDR3, as DNA: TGCAGCGTTGGGACTTACTCCTACGAGCAGTACTTC.

The chain has TRBV4-1 and TRBJ2-4; 8 bases fit TRBD2. The CDR3 is 18 residues long. Germline CDR1 reads MGHRA; CDR2 reads YSYEKL. V shed 0 bases, J shed 6 bases, and the junction held 13 bases outside the gene matches. In DNA form, the CDR3 reads TGCGCCAGCAGCCAAGAAGGGCTAGCGGGCGTCCGCGGAAACATTCAGTACTTC. Translated, it gives CASSQEGLAGVRGNIQYF.

This clone was seen a few times. The chain recombines TRBV30 with TRBJ2-1; 7 bases agree with TRBD2. The V segment lost 0 bases and the J segment 4 bases; nucleotides outside the gene matches: 3. The CDR3 is 14 residues long. Germline CDR1 GTSNPN, CDR2 SVGIG (reference sequence). DNA for the CDR3: TGTGCCTGGAGTGTACTAGCGATATACAATGAGCAGTTCTTC. Encoded protein: CAWSVLAIYNEQFF.

The chain recombines TRBV15 with TRBJ1-1; D may be TRBD1 (5 bases). The length of the CDR3 is 13 residues. CDR1 is LNHNV and CDR2 is YYDKDF in the germline V gene (reference sequence). This CDR3 reads CGSKGRADTEAFF. The CDR3 nucleotides are TGTGGGTCGAAGGGCAGGGCGGACACTGAAGCTTTCTTT.

This chain joins TRBV7-2 and TRBJ1-1; 9 bases are shared with TRBD1. The CDR3 totals 15 residues. V lost 5 bases to trimming and J lost 6 bases; unmatched junction nucleotides: 10. CDR1 and CDR2 from the germline V gene are SGHTA and FQGNSA. The chain's CDR3 is CASSPAVGQGAEAFF. The CDR3 DNA is TGTGCCAGCAGCCCCGCCGTGGGACAGGGTGCTGAAGCTTTCTTT.

This rearrangement joins TRBV28 to TRBJ1-5; D remains ambiguous. V was pared by 10 bases and J by 2 bases, with 15 bases between. Germline lookup yields CDR1 MDHEN and CDR2 SYDVKM. The CDR3 spans 14 residues. DNA of the CDR3: TGTGCCACCCGACTTCAGTTGGGCAATCAGCCCCAGCATTTT. It translates to CATRLQLGNQPQHF.

V usage is TRBV10-1 and J usage is TRBJ2-7; 9 positions agree with TRBD1. This CDR3 spans 13 amino acids. Germline V lookup: CDR1 WNHNN, CDR2 SYGVQD (reference sequence). Germline trimming cut 4 bases from V and 3 bases from J; bases unmatched to any gene: 1. CDR3 in DNA: TGCGCCAGCAGTGGGGGACAGGGCTACGAGCAGTACTTC. It translates to CASSGGQGYEQYF.

This clone was picked up one time. The chain has TRBV7-3 and TRBJ2-1; 10 bases agree with TRBD1. CDR1 is SGHTA, CDR2 FQGTGA, per germline. This CDR3 is 19 amino acids long. With 5 bases clipped from V and 4 bases from J, the junction kept 17 bases outside the gene matches. The CDR3 nucleotides are TGTGCCAGCAGCCCTATAGCCCCGCCGGGACAGGGGTGGTACAATGAGCAGTTCTTC. Protein sequence: CASSPIAPPGQGWYNEQFF.

The table lists this clone with a count of one. The rearrangement joins TRBV30 to TRBJ2-3, with 10 bases matching TRBD2. CDR1 GTSNPN and CDR2 SVGIG come from the germline V gene (reference sequence). CDR3 length equals 16 residues. The J segment lost 0 bases and the V segment lost 7 bases, leaving 10 bases of the junction unmatched. CDR3 loop: CALTSGNYPSTDTQYF. The CDR3 DNA sequence: TGTGCCTTAACTAGCGGGAACTACCCTAGCACAGATACGCAGTATTTT. Based on the CDR3 plus reference TRBV30 and TRBJ2-3, the full variable domain is SQTIHQWPATLVQPVGSPLSLECTVEGTSNPNLYWYRQAAGRGLQLLFYSVGIGQISSEVPQNLSASRPQDRQFILSSKKLLLSDSGFYLCALTSGNYPSTDTQYFGPGTRLTVL.

This chain links TRBV2 with TRBJ1-5; D perhaps matches TRBD1 (6 bases). Germline values: CDR1 SNHLY, CDR2 FYNNEI. The CDR3 is 14 residues long. V was trimmed by 1 base and J by 4 bases, leaving 8 bases between them. The CDR3 region has the DNA TGTGCCAGCAGTGAAGTGGACAGTAATCAGCCCCAGCATTTT. Translated: CASSEVDSNQPQHF.

This sequence joins TRBV6-4 and TRBJ2-5, with D perhaps matching TRBD2 (5 bases). Trimming took 6 bases from V and 2 from J, leaving 13 bases between them. The CDR3 has 14 amino acids. Germline V gene sequence: CDR1 MRHNA, CDR2 SNTAGT. The CDR3 is CASSLGALQETQYF. CDR3 in DNA: TGTGCCAGCAGCCTGGGAGCTCTACAAGAGACCCAGTACTTC.

V usage is TRBV30 and J usage is TRBJ2-7; 7 nucleotides line up with TRBD2. This CDR3 has 12 residues. Trimming cost V 2 bases and J 5 bases; bases outside gene matches: 3. The germline V gene has CDR1 GTSNPN and CDR2 SVGIG (reference sequence). The chain's CDR3 is CAWSTSDNEQYF. For the CDR3, the DNA is TGTGCCTGGAGTACTAGCGATAACGAGCAGTACTTC.

The V and J genes are TRBV4-3 and TRBJ2-3; 10 bases agree with TRBD1. V lost 0 bases, J lost 1 base, and 1 base stayed unmatched. The CDR3 totals 16 residues. CDR1 and CDR2 from the germline V gene are LGHNA and YSLEER. CDR3 sequence: CASSQEGTGGTDTQYF. CDR3 DNA sequence: TGCGCCAGCAGCCAAGAGGGGACAGGGGGCACAGATACGCAGTATTTT.

This clone showed up just once. V and J are TRBV2 and TRBJ1-1; tentatively, D is TRBD1 (6 bases). The CDR3 has 13 amino acids. V shed 2 bases and J shed 5 bases, with 9 bases lying between them. The germline CDR1 and CDR2 sequences are SNHLY and FYNNEI. The CDR3 nucleotides read TGTGCCAGCAGTGAAAGGGGGATGACTGAAGCTTTCTTT. It translates to CASSERGMTEAFF.

The chain carries TRBV12-5 and TRBJ1-3, with 7 nucleotides matching TRBD1. J lost 4 bases, V lost 1 base, and 4 bases had no gene match. CDR1 and CDR2 from the germline V gene are LGHNT and FRNRAP. This CDR3 contains 15 residues. CDR3 sequence: CASGLEGAYGNTIYF. The CDR3, as DNA: TGTGCTAGTGGTTTGGAGGGGGCATACGGAAACACCATATATTTT.

The V and J genes are TRBV19 and TRBJ2-7; 8 bases match TRBD1. This CDR3 region has 13 residues. Germline V gene lookup returns CDR1 LNHDA and CDR2 SQIVND (reference sequence). Trimming removed 7 bases from V and 9 bases from J; junction bases left unmatched: 11. CDR3 region: CASNEDRGRRQYF. The CDR3 DNA is TGTGCCAGTAACGAAGACAGGGGTCGGAGGCAGTACTTC.

The genes are TRBV28 and TRBJ1-5; D uncertain. This CDR3 region has 14 residues. The V and J ends lost 7 bases and 2 bases respectively, with 12 bases between them. CDR1 and CDR2 from the germline V gene are MDHEN and SYDVKM. CDR3 protein: CASNGLTGNQPQHF. DNA of the CDR3: TGTGCCAGCAACGGACTCACAGGCAATCAGCCCCAGCATTTT.

The chain couples TRBV19 to TRBJ1-1; 10 bases align to TRBD1. The germline gives CDR1 LNHDA, CDR2 SQIVND (reference sequence). CDR3 size: 14 residues. Unmatched junction bases numbered 5, after V lost 5 bases and J lost 5 bases. The CDR3 nucleotides are TGTGCCAGTAGTCCAAGACAGGGGGCGACTGAAGCTTTCTTT. Protein product: CASSPRQGATEAFF.

V gene TRBV15 combines with J gene TRBJ2-7; D is possibly TRBD2 (6 bases). Germline loops: CDR1 LNHNV, CDR2 YYDKDF (reference sequence). This CDR3 has 14 residues. Trimming took 1 base from V and 1 from J, leaving 8 bases between them. The CDR3 spells CATSRGGDSYEQYF. CDR3 coding DNA: TGTGCCACCAGCAGAGGCGGGGATTCCTACGAGCAGTACTTC.